This TCR beta chain was retrieved from a study of blood T cells in healthy people across ages. Across the whole study: About one barcoded beta molecule per two T cells was captured by template switching. General study points: Using unsorted PBMCs precluded a conclusive naive versus antigen-experienced comparison. Observed TCR beta diversity per million T cells went down as age went up. This fall followed a roughly linear course with age.

Primers used in a second PCR of roughly 6 to 11 cycles were a sample-barcoded 5' primer and a J-beta primer mix. Each TCR beta cDNA got a 12-nucleotide random molecular identifier. MiXCR was run by TCRdb on the 5' RACE reads, yielding one entry per CDR3 protein. Found here are about 730,000 distinct CDR3 sequences, approximately 43% of them singletons; the top ten hold roughly 20%. The V gene's germline CDR1 is SGHVS and CDR2 FNYEAQ. Trimming left V 0 bases short and J 1 base short, with 10 bases between. This CDR3 has 16 amino acids. In regard to this clonotype: The antigen is undetermined.

What was sequenced was blood. This TCR derives from a woman between 55 and 75 years old in good health. The gene calls are TRBV7-6 and TRBJ2-1; D perhaps matches TRBD2 (5 bases). The CDR3 sequence is CASSLAPSGSYNEQFF. CDR3 DNA sequence: TGTGCCAGCAGCTTAGCGCCCAGCGGTTCCTACAATGAGCAGTTCTTC.